This TCR beta chain was identified during a study of blood T cell repertoires in COVID-19 (dated by TCRdb to between 2020 and 2021). Background on the whole study: Samples covering the acute and convalescent phases of COVID-19 were provided by collaborators in the United States, Italy and Spain. Where HLA class I and class II types were available, the types were taken from metadata supplied by the sample provider, not from assay-based typing. The samples were drawn from the first 160 participants of the ongoing ImmuneRACE study and from 1,254 subjects provided by 6 global collaborators. The repertoires were made available in a free public database intended to serve as a resource for research on the immune response to SARS-CoV-2. Deeply sampled blood TCRbeta repertoires from subjects exposed to, actively infected with, or recovered from COVID-19 were included in the dataset. A de-identified subject ID, COVID-19 status, age in years and sex were almost always included in the sample metadata. The prospective study material was composed of cDNA or gDNA derived from T cells, B-cell-depleted T cells, or PBMCs.

The immunoSEQ Assay, a bias-controlled multiplex PCR, was used to amplify TCRbeta CDR3 regions from genomic DNA. As for the original processing: Within the assay, amplification of reference gene primers was used to estimate how many nucleated cells each sample contained. To quantify the absolute abundance of each unique TCRbeta CDR3 rearrangement, sequence reads were collapsed and filtered. Productive Simpson clonality was computed per sample as the square root of Simpson's diversity index over productive rearrangements. TCRdb retrieved this table from immuneACCESS and kept in-frame rearrangements only. Not all clones are present; in checked studies, unresolved V genes account for under half, and no reason is known for the remainder. D and trimming come from the DNA, and the V and J calls and clone size come from that table. This sample comprises 200,000 or so clones, about 85% of them detected only once. About 3% of the sample rests with the top ten.

From the cysteine through the phenylalanine, the CDR3 covers 13 amino acids. Just the 39-base CDR3 DNA is kept, in frame starting at base 1. Relative to germline, V is 5 bases shorter and J is 5 bases shorter, with 12 bases between their ends. Looking up the germline V gene yields CDR1 MDHEN and CDR2 SYDVKM. On this clone itself: The clone's antigen remains unknown. No base quality information exists; no much larger clone differs at one position.

Broader findings and caveats from the paper: Clinical and demographic metadata were provided uncurated, with the amount varying by source and participant.

Another Seattle source contributed samples from volunteer blood donors who had recovered from COVID-19. Each collaborating institution followed its own protocols to collect whole blood in K2EDTA tubes. Collaborator samples were shipped for TCRbeta analysis as frozen whole blood, isolated PBMCs, or DNA extracted from either sample type. The chain couples TRBV28 to TRBJ1-1, with the D segment identity uncertain. What was sequenced was peripheral blood. This receptor was identified in a man aged 50 to 60 who had recovered from COVID-19. For the CDR3, the sequence is CASSLQMRTEAFF. The nucleotide sequence reads TGTGCCAGCAGTCTCCAGATGAGGACTGAAGCTTTCTTT.